This TCR beta chain was captured in a study of T cells in Graves' hyperthyroidism and ophthalmopathy. Overall study: Peripheral blood collection took place at initial diagnosis, before any treatment.

RNA transcripts provided the source from which TCR beta CDR3 regions were amplified. When the TCR CDR3 underwent first-round RT-PCR, the HTBI primer set was used. TCRdb reprocessed the multiplex PCR reads with MiXCR, giving one entry per CDR3 protein. The data contain roughly 500,000 distinct CDR3 sequences, approximately 23% of them singletons. Ophthalmopathy patients had Clinical Activity Score at least 3, NOSPECS grade at least 4, duration under 3 months. Lactation, pregnancy, other autoimmune disease or uncontrolled infection excluded patients. Thyroid ultrasound, orbital computed tomography, clinical symptoms, and serum thyroxine and TRAb underpinned diagnoses. The specimen was blood. This TCR was sampled from a woman between 70 and 85 years old with Graves' ophthalmopathy.

The CDR3, as DNA: TGTGCCAGCAGTTTAGAGATTGGGGCCTACGAGCAGTACTTC. Amino acid sequence: CASSLEIGAYEQYF. The chain carries TRBV12-3 or TRBV12-4 and TRBJ2-7; D ambiguous. V was cut by 1 base and J by 2 bases, with 9 bases left in between. The CDR3 contains 14 residues.